What follows is one TCR beta chain and its context. Its antigen is unknown. Then a second PCR, running about 6 to 12 cycles, was carried out with a sample-barcoded 5' primer and a J-beta primer mix. TCRdb independently ran MiXCR on the 5' RACE reads; one entry per CDR3 protein. The profile shows around 780,000 distinct CDR3 sequences, 56% of them singletons. The entry originates in a study of blood T cells in healthy people across ages. Study-level points and caveats: Greater diversity and more naive CD4+ cells were seen in long-lived donors than in aged donors.

The CDR3 sequence is 14 residues long. Every sample yielded at least 6 million isolated PBMCs. This TCR derives from a man aged 35-49 years in good health. The chain employs TRBV21-1 and TRBJ2-7; the DNA was not used to check the table's D call, TRBD1. TRBV21-1 is recorded as a pseudogene. Sequenced sample: blood. CDR3 sequence reads: CASSSPSTSYEQYF. The CDR3 DNA sequence: TGTGCCAGCAGCAGTCCCTCGACATCCTACGAGCAGTACTTC.